A single sample is the source of the 12 T cell receptor beta chains below, sequenced in a study of blood T cells in healthy people across ages. The second PCR ran about 6 to 11 cycles with a sample-barcoded 5' primer and J-beta primers. TCRdb recomputed calls from the 5' RACE reads with MiXCR, one row per CDR3 protein. The data contain hundreds of thousands of distinct CDR3 sequences, approximately 25% of them seen just once; the ten biggest clones take up roughly 9%. The data also belong to a second study, concerning T cells of mothers and their children.

Sequences were obtained from blood. The receptors were gathered from a boy aged 5-17 years in good health.

V gene TRBV11-2 combines with J gene TRBJ2-7; D gene ambiguous. V was pared by 3 bases and J by 3 bases, with 9 bases between. The CDR3 consists of 13 residues. Germline V gene sequence: CDR1 SGHAT, CDR2 FQNNGV. The CDR3 DNA reads TGTGCCAGCAGCTTTCTAGACGGCTACGAGCAGTACTTC. It encodes CASSFLDGYEQYF.

In this sample, this clonotype turned up a few times. This chain links TRBV6-1 with TRBJ2-2, with 7 bases fitting TRBD1. V was pared by 6 bases and J by 2 bases, with 9 bases of the junction left unmatched. This CDR3 contains 16 residues. Per the germline V gene, CDR1 is MNHNS and CDR2 is SASEGT. The CDR3 reads CASRIRGGQNTGELFF. CDR3 bases: TGTGCCAGCAGAATCCGAGGGGGCCAAAACACCGGGGAGCTGTTTTTT.

The gene calls are TRBV12-3 or TRBV12-4 and TRBJ1-3; maybe TRBD1 (6 bases). The CDR3 sequence is 18 residues long. V was pared by 5 bases and J by 0 bases, with 20 bases between. The CDR3 spells CASSLGLLRGVSGNTIYF. The CDR3 DNA is TGTGCCAGCAGTCTCGGACTGCTTAGGGGGGTCTCTGGAAACACCATATATTTT.

In this sample, this clonotype turned up a few times. The rearrangement joins TRBV20-1 to TRBJ2-5; 9 positions match TRBD2. Gene TRBJ2-7 matches the end of the DNA better, so the J call may be wrong. From germline, CDR1 is DFQATT and CDR2 SNEGSKA (reference sequence). This CDR3 is built from 13 residues. The CDR3 spells CSALAGDFLEQYF. CDR3 DNA: TGCAGTGCTTTAGCGGGAGATTTTCTCGAGCAGTACTTC.

The V call is TRBV12-3 or TRBV12-4, the J call TRBJ2-5, with 10 bases matching TRBD2. The J call could be wrong; TRBJ2-7 is a better fit for the DNA end. The CDR3 consists of 14 residues. The CDR3 loop reads CASSTSGVSYEQYF. The DNA for the CDR3 is TGTGCCAGCTCCACTAGCGGGGTATCCTACGAGCAGTACTTC.

V is TRBV7-9 and J is TRBJ1-1; TRBD1 matches at 8 bases. CDR3 length: 16 residues. Trimming at V came to 5 bases and at J to 1 base, leaving 9 bases not matched to a gene. The V gene's germline CDR1 is SEHNR and CDR2 FQNEAQ (reference sequence). CDR3: CASSPPDRAANTEAFF. The CDR3 coding sequence is TGTGCCAGCAGCCCCCCGGACAGGGCAGCGAACACTGAAGCTTTCTTT.

The chain recombines TRBV6-5 with TRBJ2-1; the D call may be TRBD1 or TRBD2 (5 bases each). The CDR3 totals 10 residues. Trimming removed 8 bases at V and 9 bases at J, with 8 bases between. The V gene's germline CDR1 is MNHEY and CDR2 SVGAGI. The CDR3 reads CASGDVEQFF. In nucleotides, the CDR3 is TGTGCCAGCGGGGACGTTGAGCAGTTCTTC.

This clonotype came up a few times. The junction departs from the called germline gene at one end, perhaps through a read error. This chain links TRBV2 with TRBJ2-3; D possibly corresponds to TRBD1 (6 bases). The CDR3 is 13 residues long. Per germline, CDR1 SNHLY and CDR2 FYNNEI. The CDR3: CANSGTRGDTQYF. The CDR3 DNA sequence: TGTGCCAACAGTGGCACCAGGGGAGATACGCAGTATTTT. Complete variable domain (other parts from reference TRBV2 and TRBJ2-3): EPEVTQTPSHQVTQMGQEVILRCVPISNHLYFYWYRQILGQKVEFLVSFYNNEISEKSEIFDDQFSVERPDGSNFTLKIRSTKLEDSAMYFCANSGTRGDTQYFGPGTRLTVL.

The chain carries TRBV4-1 and TRBJ2-1, with D maybe TRBD2 (7 bases). Deletions cut 3 bases from V and 4 bases from J, with 13 bases between. Per germline, CDR1 MGHRA and CDR2 YSYEKL. This CDR3 has 15 residues. The CDR3 coding sequence is TGCGCCAGCAGCCACCAGGGAGGGGGTTACAATGAGCAGTTCTTC. Translated: CASSHQGGGYNEQFF.

This clonotype was counted between two and nine times. V and J are TRBV9 and TRBJ2-5; 8 bases fit TRBD2. TRBJ2-1 explains the end of the DNA better; the J call may be wrong. This CDR3 has 16 residues. Germline V gives CDR1 SGDLS, CDR2 YYNGEE. CDR3 sequence reads: CASSAPGLVLDNEQFF. DNA for the CDR3: TGTGCCAGCAGCGCCCCGGGACTAGTTTTGGACAATGAGCAGTTCTTC.

This clonotype was picked up a small number of times. J is TRBJ2-7 and V is TRBV11-2; 7 bases fit TRBD2. This CDR3 has 16 amino acids. J gave up 3 bases and V 4 bases, and 12 bases lay outside the gene matches. Per the germline V gene, CDR1 is SGHAT and CDR2 is FQNNGV. CDR3 sequence: CASSSSISGVLYEQYF. The CDR3 nucleotides read TGTGCCAGCAGCTCTTCGATCAGCGGGGTCCTCTACGAGCAGTACTTC.

The CDR3 reads CSARDGTSGNNEQFF. DNA for the CDR3: TGCAGTGCTAGAGATGGTACTAGCGGCAACAATGAGCAGTTCTTC. The chain carries TRBV20-1 and TRBJ2-1; 8 bases line up with TRBD2. Trimming removed 0 bases from V and 5 bases from J; junction bases left unmatched: 6. This CDR3 is built from 15 residues. CDR1 and CDR2 (germline): DFQATT, SNEGSKA (reference sequence).